Listed here are 14 T cell receptor beta chains from one sample, sequenced in a study of blood T cells in healthy people across ages. Sample-barcoded 5' priming and a J-beta primer mix drove a second PCR of 7 to 11 cycles. TCRdb re-analysed the 5' RACE reads in MiXCR, keeping a single row per CDR3 protein. The sample lists roughly 1.5 million distinct CDR3 sequences, about 42% occurring once. The sequenced material came from blood. The receptors stem from a woman aged 18-29 years in good health.

This clonotype has more than one count but fewer than ten. The V and J genes are TRBV12-3 or TRBV12-4 and TRBJ2-7; no definite D call. The CDR3 is made up of 14 amino acids. Trimming shortened V by 4 bases and J by 2 bases, and 12 bases separated the two germline ends. The DNA of the CDR3 is TGTGCCAGCAGTTACCACAGCCCCACCTACGAGCAGTACTTC. Encoded protein: CASSYHSPTYEQYF.

V usage is TRBV24-1 and J usage is TRBJ2-2; 7 bases align to TRBD1. With 1 base clipped from V and 0 bases from J, the junction kept 4 bases outside the gene matches. Germline assignment: CDR1 KGHDR and CDR2 SFDVKD. The CDR3 sequence is 17 residues long. CDR3 in DNA: TGTGCCACCAGTGATTTTCAGGGGGTTACGAACACCGGGGAGCTGTTTTTT. Translating gives CATSDFQGVTNTGELFF.

This chain uses TRBV25-1 with TRBJ1-2; a weak D match, TRBD1 (5 bases). From germline, CDR1 is MGHDK and CDR2 SYGVNS. The CDR3 is 12 residues long. Trimming took off 6 bases at V and 4 bases at J, with 9 bases between the two ends. The chain's CDR3 is CASRGDSYGYTF. The CDR3 DNA sequence: TGTGCCAGCAGGGGGGATAGCTATGGCTACACCTTC.

In this sample, this clonotype turned up a few times. This rearrangement joins TRBV9 to TRBJ2-5; 8 nucleotides match TRBD2. The CDR3 contains 15 residues. Germline CDR1 is SGDLS and CDR2 is YYNGEE. V lost 3 bases to trimming and J lost 11 bases; unmatched junction nucleotides: 15. CDR3 loop: CASSGGLGPYNEQYF. CDR3 DNA sequence: TGTGCCAGCAGCGGGGGACTAGGTCCTTACAATGAGCAGTACTTC.

The chain recombines TRBV5-1 with TRBJ2-2; TRBD2 is a possible D gene (5 bases). The CDR3 extends over 14 amino acids. The germline V and J ends were trimmed by 3 bases and 6 bases, with 12 bases remaining between them. CDR1 is SGHRS, CDR2 YFSETQ, per germline. For the CDR3, the DNA is TGCGCCAGCAGCTCTCCCAGCGGTTCCGGGGAGCTGTTTTTT. Translating it yields CASSSPSGSGELFF.

The chain couples TRBV28 to TRBJ2-7; TRBD1 aligns across 9 bases. Per germline, CDR1 MDHEN and CDR2 SYDVKM. The CDR3 consists of 16 residues. After removal of 6 bases from V and 0 bases from J, the junction contained 9 bases not matched to a gene. This chain's CDR3 is CASSLRGTGSSYEQYF. For the CDR3, the DNA is TGTGCCAGCAGCCTACGGGGGACAGGGAGCTCCTACGAGCAGTACTTC.

The J gene is TRBJ1-6, the V gene TRBV20-1; 7 bases align to TRBD1. CDR1 and CDR2 from the germline V gene are DFQATT and SNEGSKA (reference sequence). V lost 0 bases and J lost 2; bases outside the gene matches: 4. This CDR3 region has 16 residues. The CDR3 DNA is TGCAGTGCTAGAGATAGGGGGCTCACCTATAATTCACCCCTCCACTTT. Amino acid sequence: CSARDRGLTYNSPLHF.

This clonotype was counted between two and nine times. The V call is TRBV7-9, the J call TRBJ1-4, with D uncertain. Between the trimmed V and J ends, which lost 5 bases and 7 bases, there was a span of 17 bases. The CDR3 spans 15 residues. Germline loops: CDR1 SEHNR, CDR2 FQNEAQ (reference sequence). The CDR3 coding sequence is TGTGCCAGCAGCCCGACGACGGGTCTAGGTGAAAAACTGTTTTTT. This translates into CASSPTTGLGEKLFF.

This clonotype appeared a few times. V gene TRBV7-2 combines with J gene TRBJ2-7, with 8 bases lining up with TRBD2. Germline V gene lookup returns CDR1 SGHTA and CDR2 FQGNSA. This CDR3 region has 14 residues. Losses at the gene ends were 7 bases for V and 2 bases for J; bases not matched to a gene: 7. In DNA form, the CDR3 reads TGTGCCAGCATAGAAACTAGCGGACCCTACGAGCAGTACTTC. Translating gives CASIETSGPYEQYF. The full variable domain, rest sourced from reference TRBV7-2 and TRBJ2-7, is GAGVSQSPSNKVTEKGKDVELRCDPISGHTALYWYRQSLGQGLEFLIYFQGNSAPDKSGLPSDRFSAERTGGSVSTLTIQRTQQEDSAVYLCASIETSGPYEQYFGPGTRLTVT.

This chain links TRBV20-1 with TRBJ2-4, with no clear D. Trimming left V 3 bases short and J 13 bases short, with 19 bases between. This CDR3 has 13 residues. Germline CDR1 reads DFQATT; CDR2 reads SNEGSKA (reference sequence). CDR3 nucleotides: TGCAGTGCTAGTTTCAGCGTTACCTACAAGCAGTACTTC. It translates to CSASFSVTYKQYF.

This clonotype was recorded once. This CDR3 reads CARRAVGQSLPVDNSPLHF. DNA for the CDR3: TGTGCCAGGAGGGCCGTTGGGCAGTCTCTACCCGTAGATAATTCACCCCTCCACTTT. The chain uses TRBV25-1 and TRBJ1-6; no definite D call. In germline, CDR1 is MGHDK, CDR2 SYGVNS. Trimming removed 9 bases from V and 5 bases from J, with 29 bases in between. The CDR3 extends over 19 amino acids.

V usage is TRBV20-1 and J usage is TRBJ2-3; 10 bases map to TRBD2. CDR3 length: 15 residues. After removal of 6 bases from V and 4 bases from J, the junction contained 10 bases not matched to a gene. Germline CDR1 and CDR2: DFQATT and SNEGSKA (reference sequence). In DNA form, the CDR3 reads TGCAGTGCCCCCGGGACTAGCGTCAGTTCAGATACGCAGTATTTT. This codes for CSAPGTSVSSDTQYF.

V is TRBV7-3 and J is TRBJ1-4, with D possibly being TRBD1 (5 bases). This CDR3 is built from 15 residues. Germline V gene sequence: CDR1 SGHTA, CDR2 FQGTGA. V shed 3 bases and J shed 6 bases, with 14 bases lying between them. The CDR3 here is CASSLARGHYEKLFF. The CDR3 region has the DNA TGTGCCAGCAGCTTGGCCCGTGGACATTATGAAAAACTGTTTTTT. The full variable domain, with the rest looked up from reference TRBV7-3 and TRBJ1-4, is GAGVSQTPSNKVTEKGKYVELRCDPISGHTALYWYRQSLGQGPEFLIYFQGTGAADDSGLPNDRFFAVRPEGSVSTLKIQRTERGDSAVYLCASSLARGHYEKLFFGSGTQLSVL.

This clonotype was counted only a few times. A read error may account for a junction end that differs from germline. The chain combines TRBV11-3 with TRBJ1-1; no firm D call. The CDR3 is made up of 13 amino acids. Germline assignment: CDR1 SGHNT and CDR2 YENEEA. CDR3 residues: CASSLEAHTEAFF. The CDR3 DNA is TGTGCCAGTAGCTTGGAGGCGCACACTGAAGCTTTCTTT.